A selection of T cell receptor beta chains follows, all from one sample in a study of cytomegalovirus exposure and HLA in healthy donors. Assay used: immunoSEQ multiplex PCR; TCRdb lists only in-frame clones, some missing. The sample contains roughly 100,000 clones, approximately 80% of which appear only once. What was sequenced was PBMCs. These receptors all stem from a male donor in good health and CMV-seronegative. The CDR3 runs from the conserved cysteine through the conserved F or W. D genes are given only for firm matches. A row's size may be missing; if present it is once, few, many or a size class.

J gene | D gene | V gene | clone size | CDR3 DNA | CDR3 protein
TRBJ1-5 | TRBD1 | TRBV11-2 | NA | TGTGCCAGCAGCTATCCAACAGGGGGCGAGGGTCAGCCCCAGCATTTT | CASSYPTGGEGQPQHF
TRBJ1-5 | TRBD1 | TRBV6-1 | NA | TGTGCCAGCGTAGACAGGGAGGCTCAGCCCCAGCATTTT | CASVDREAQPQHF
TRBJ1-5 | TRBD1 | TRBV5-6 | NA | TGTGCAAGCGGCAGGGGGTCCAATCAGCCCCAGCATTTT | CASGRGSNQPQHF
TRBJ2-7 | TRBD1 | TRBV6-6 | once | TGTGCCAGCAGTTACTCGGGACAGGGGGAGCGTCCCAACCAGTACTTC | CASSYSGQGERPNQYF
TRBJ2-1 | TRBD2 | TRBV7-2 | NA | TGTGCCAGCACGCTGGGACTAGCTGTCGGTTACAATGAGCAGTTCTTC | CASTLGLAVGYNEQFF
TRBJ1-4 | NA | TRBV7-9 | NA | TGTGCCAGCAGCTTATATGTGGCAGAGGGTGAAAAACTGTTTTTT | CASSLYVAEGEKLFF
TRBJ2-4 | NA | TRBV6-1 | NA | TGTGCCAGCACCCGAGCAGGGGCCAAAAACATTCAGTACTTC | CASTRAGAKNIQYF
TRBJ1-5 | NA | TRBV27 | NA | TGTGCTACCAGAGGAGGGACCAATAGCAATCAGCCCCAGCATTTT | CATRGGTNSNQPQHF
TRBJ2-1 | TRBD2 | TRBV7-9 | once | TGTGCCAGCAGCGGGGGGGTGGATTTCTCCTACAATGAGCAGTTCTTC | CASSGGVDFSYNEQFF
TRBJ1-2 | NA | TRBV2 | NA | TGTGCCAGCTGGGTTGGGAGAGGGGGCTATGGCTACACCTTC | CASWVGRGGYGYTF
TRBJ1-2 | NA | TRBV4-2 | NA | TGTGCCAGCAGCCAAGACTGGAAGACAGGTTACTATGGCTACACCTTC | CASSQDWKTGYYGYTF
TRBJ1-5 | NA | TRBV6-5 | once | TGTGCCAGCAGTAACATTCGGGGGAGCAATCAGCCCCAGCATTTT | CASSNIRGSNQPQHF